This is a list of T cell receptor beta chains from one sample in a study of T cells in Graves' hyperthyroidism and ophthalmopathy. A single record per CDR3 protein comes from TCRdb applying MiXCR to the multiplex PCR reads. The sample shows around 560,000 distinct CDR3 sequences, around 15% of them seen only once. Sequencing was done on a sample of blood. The receptor source for this set is a woman younger than 30 with Graves' hyperthyroidism. CDR3s include the opening cysteine and the closing phenylalanine or tryptophan. The order of the fields is V gene, clone size, J gene, D gene, CDR3 protein, CDR3 DNA. A D gene is named only where the DNA matches it firmly. Some rows mark clone size as missing; the rest say once, few, many or name a class of expanded clone.

v_call: TRBV2
clone_size: many
j_call: TRBJ2-3
d_call: NA
cdr3_aa: CASQDGARDTQYF
cdr3_nt: TGTGCCAGTCAGGACGGAGCCCGCGATACGCAGTATTTT

v_call: TRBV28
clone_size: many
j_call: TRBJ1-5
d_call: TRBD1
cdr3_aa: CATDSGTGGFNQPQHF
cdr3_nt: TGTGCCACCGATTCCGGGACAGGAGGTTTCAATCAGCCCCAGCATTTT

v_call: TRBV27
clone_size: many
j_call: TRBJ2-3
d_call: NA
cdr3_aa: CASSLIAPPTDTQYF
cdr3_nt: TGTGCCAGCAGTTTAATTGCCCCCCCGACAGATACGCAGTATTTT

v_call: TRBV7-9
clone_size: few
j_call: TRBJ2-7
d_call: TRBD1
cdr3_aa: CASSLSGTGVSGYEQYF
cdr3_nt: TGTGCCAGCAGCTTAAGCGGGACAGGGGTTTCGGGCTACGAGCAGTACTTC

v_call: TRBV3-1
clone_size: few
j_call: TRBJ1-2
d_call: NA
cdr3_aa: CASSQDFGPTNYGYTF
cdr3_nt: TGTGCCAGCAGCCAAGATTTTGGACCAACTAACTATGGCTACACCTTC

v_call: TRBV7-9
clone_size: few
j_call: TRBJ1-5
d_call: TRBD1
cdr3_aa: CASSLGTGGRSNQPQHF
cdr3_nt: TGTGCCAGCAGCTTAGGGACAGGGGGTAGAAGCAATCAGCCCCAGCATTTT

v_call: TRBV19
clone_size: NA
j_call: TRBJ2-1
d_call: NA
cdr3_aa: CASSMNLGGYNEQFF
cdr3_nt: TGTGCCAGTAGTATGAATCTTGGCGGCTACAATGAGCAGTTCTTC

v_call: TRBV20-1
clone_size: few
j_call: TRBJ2-7
d_call: TRBD2
cdr3_aa: CSARDGLAGGFPYEQYF
cdr3_nt: TGCAGTGCTAGAGATGGGCTAGCGGGAGGCTTCCCCTACGAGCAGTACTTC

v_call: TRBV7-2
clone_size: many
j_call: TRBJ1-2
d_call: TRBD1
cdr3_aa: CASSSLPGGSYGYTF
cdr3_nt: TGTGCCAGCTCCTCCCTCCCAGGGGGCTCCTATGGCTACACCTTC

v_call: TRBV6-1
clone_size: NA
j_call: TRBJ2-3
d_call: NA
cdr3_aa: CASMPGRFTDTQYF
cdr3_nt: TGTGCCAGTATGCCTGGCAGATTCACAGATACGCAGTATTTT

v_call: TRBV20-1
clone_size: many
j_call: TRBJ1-1
d_call: TRBD1
cdr3_aa: CSAFTGDTEAFF
cdr3_nt: TGCAGTGCTTTTACAGGGGATACTGAAGCTTTCTTT

v_call: TRBV3-1
clone_size: NA
j_call: TRBJ1-6
d_call: TRBD1
cdr3_aa: CASSQVGTGNSPLHF
cdr3_nt: TGTGCCAGCAGCCAAGTCGGGACAGGGAATTCACCCCTCCACTTT

v_call: TRBV27
clone_size: few
j_call: TRBJ2-1
d_call: TRBD1
cdr3_aa: CASRWDRDTYNEQFF
cdr3_nt: TGTGCCAGCAGGTGGGACAGGGACACCTACAATGAGCAGTTCTTC

v_call: TRBV2
clone_size: NA
j_call: TRBJ2-2
d_call: NA
cdr3_aa: CASSVSTRPGELFF
cdr3_nt: TGTGCCAGCAGTGTATCGACCCGGCCGGGGGAGCTGTTTTTT

v_call: TRBV7-9
clone_size: NA
j_call: TRBJ1-2
d_call: NA
cdr3_aa: CASSPRVGGAIGYTF
cdr3_nt: TGTGCCAGCAGCCCTCGGGTGGGGGGCGCGATTGGCTACACCTTC

v_call: TRBV15
clone_size: many
j_call: TRBJ1-1
d_call: NA
cdr3_aa: CATSREGVGGRVTEAFF
cdr3_nt: TGTGCCACCAGCAGAGAGGGGGTTGGGGGGCGAGTCACTGAAGCTTTCTTT

v_call: TRBV28
clone_size: NA
j_call: TRBJ1-6
d_call: TRBD1
cdr3_aa: CASRWGQRNSPLHF
cdr3_nt: TGTGCCAGCAGGTGGGGACAGAGGAATTCACCCCTCCACTTT

v_call: TRBV12-3/TRBV12-4
clone_size: few
j_call: TRBJ1-1
d_call: NA
cdr3_aa: CASSVVRMNTEAFF
cdr3_nt: TGTGCCAGCAGTGTAGTGCGGATGAACACTGAAGCTTTCTTT

v_call: TRBV15
clone_size: NA
j_call: TRBJ2-3
d_call: TRBD2
cdr3_aa: CATSRDPKARSGRISDTQYF
cdr3_nt: TGTGCCACCAGCAGAGATCCCAAAGCCAGGAGCGGGAGAATATCAGATACGCAGTATTTT

v_call: TRBV27
clone_size: many
j_call: TRBJ1-1
d_call: NA
cdr3_aa: CASSPNPLTGANTEAFF
cdr3_nt: TGTGCCAGCAGTCCCAACCCTCTTACAGGAGCCAACACTGAAGCTTTCTTT

v_call: TRBV20-1
clone_size: few
j_call: TRBJ1-3
d_call: NA
cdr3_aa: CSARGGGNGNTIYF
cdr3_nt: TGCAGTGCTAGAGGGGGTGGCAATGGAAACACCATATATTTT

v_call: TRBV5-5
clone_size: few
j_call: TRBJ1-2
d_call: TRBD1
cdr3_aa: CASSFLLIRGPSGYTF
cdr3_nt: TGTGCCAGCAGCTTCTTGCTTATCAGGGGGCCGTCTGGCTACACCTTC

v_call: TRBV13
clone_size: NA
j_call: TRBJ2-3
d_call: TRBD2
cdr3_aa: CASKSGRAADTQYF
cdr3_nt: TGTGCCAGCAAGAGCGGGAGAGCGGCAGATACGCAGTATTTT

v_call: TRBV20-1
clone_size: few
j_call: TRBJ2-6
d_call: TRBD1
cdr3_aa: CSARTGFGANVLTF
cdr3_nt: TGCAGTGCTAGGACAGGGTTTGGGGCCAACGTCCTGACTTTC

v_call: TRBV5-1
clone_size: many
j_call: TRBJ1-2
d_call: TRBD1
cdr3_aa: CASSLPGQGSSGYTF
cdr3_nt: TGCGCCAGCAGCCTTCCGGGACAGGGGAGTAGTGGCTACACCTTC

v_call: TRBV5-8
clone_size: NA
j_call: TRBJ1-3
d_call: TRBD1
cdr3_aa: CASSDDRGHGNTIYF
cdr3_nt: TGTGCCAGCAGCGACGACAGGGGGCACGGAAACACCATATATTTT

v_call: TRBV7-7
clone_size: NA
j_call: TRBJ1-5
d_call: TRBD1
cdr3_aa: CASSLVGQGPPQHF
cdr3_nt: TGTGCTAGCAGCTTAGTGGGACAGGGGCCGCCCCAGCATTTT

v_call: TRBV18
clone_size: few
j_call: TRBJ1-1
d_call: NA
cdr3_aa: CASSPVGKSGDTEAFF
cdr3_nt: TGTGCCAGCTCACCAGTCGGAAAAAGTGGGGACACTGAAGCTTTCTTT

v_call: TRBV19
clone_size: NA
j_call: TRBJ2-1
d_call: NA
cdr3_aa: CASSIIGSYNEQFF
cdr3_nt: TGTGCCAGTAGTATCATCGGAAGCTACAATGAGCAGTTCTTC

v_call: TRBV7-9
clone_size: many
j_call: TRBJ2-5
d_call: NA
cdr3_aa: CASSSSPDKVGAQYF
cdr3_nt: TGTGCCAGCAGCTCAAGCCCCGACAAAGTAGGGGCCCAGTACTTC

v_call: TRBV20-1
clone_size: many
j_call: TRBJ1-2
d_call: TRBD1
cdr3_aa: CSALSTGGDYGYTF
cdr3_nt: TGCAGTGCTCTATCGACAGGGGGCGACTATGGCTACACCTTC

v_call: TRBV7-9
clone_size: many
j_call: TRBJ2-1
d_call: NA
cdr3_aa: CASSWVPNGEQFF
cdr3_nt: TGTGCCAGCAGCTGGGTCCCAAACGGTGAGCAGTTCTTC

v_call: TRBV7-7
clone_size: NA
j_call: TRBJ1-4
d_call: TRBD1
cdr3_aa: CASRPYRGGDEKLFF
cdr3_nt: TGTGCTAGCAGACCATACAGGGGCGGGGATGAAAAACTGTTTTTT

v_call: TRBV6-2/TRBV6-3
clone_size: NA
j_call: TRBJ2-7
d_call: NA
cdr3_aa: CASRGSSGSPYEQYF
cdr3_nt: TGTGCCAGCAGGGGTAGCTCAGGGTCGCCCTACGAGCAGTACTTC

v_call: TRBV19
clone_size: few
j_call: TRBJ2-1
d_call: NA
cdr3_aa: CASSTPGASYNEQFF
cdr3_nt: TGTGCCAGTAGTACCCCCGGGGCCTCCTACAATGAGCAGTTCTTC

v_call: TRBV20-1
clone_size: many
j_call: TRBJ2-5
d_call: TRBD1
cdr3_aa: CSARDYRTGIKQETQYF
cdr3_nt: TGCAGTGCTAGAGATTATAGGACAGGGATCAAACAAGAGACCCAGTACTTC

v_call: TRBV3-1
clone_size: many
j_call: TRBJ2-7
d_call: NA
cdr3_aa: CASSPSRSLFYEQYF
cdr3_nt: TGTGCCAGCAGTCCCAGTCGAAGCCTTTTCTACGAGCAGTACTTC

v_call: TRBV7-9
clone_size: many
j_call: TRBJ2-3
d_call: NA
cdr3_aa: CASSSTLARRTDTQYF
cdr3_nt: TGTGCCAGCAGTTCCACCCTAGCACGACGCACAGATACGCAGTATTTT

v_call: TRBV11-3
clone_size: many
j_call: TRBJ2-1
d_call: TRBD1
cdr3_aa: CASSSGGNNEQFF
cdr3_nt: TGTGCCAGCAGCTCAGGGGGCAACAATGAGCAGTTCTTC

v_call: TRBV20-1
clone_size: many
j_call: TRBJ2-3
d_call: NA
cdr3_aa: CSAGGGRGTDTQYF
cdr3_nt: TGCAGTGCTGGGGGAGGCAGGGGCACAGATACGCAGTATTTT